What follows describes a single T cell receptor beta chain. This CDR3 has 14 residues. The treatment was: preoperative locoregional IRX-2 cytokine immunotherapy. Preoperative locoregional IRX-2 cytokine immunotherapy was tested in the phase Ib source study. Profiling relied on immunoSEQ multiplex PCR, and the TCRdb table lists in-frame clones only, not all of them. The data hold around 34,000 clones, with over 80% observed a single time. This specimen belongs to a study of preoperative IRX-2 immunotherapy in early breast cancer. The starting material was lymph node tissue, obtained from a patient treated with IRX-2 immunotherapy. This clonotype was obtained from a human donor with breast cancer. This chain uses TRBV1 with TRBJ1-1. TRBV1 is a documented pseudogene. CDR3 nucleotides: TGCGCCAGCAGCCAACGAGTGGGGGGACGAGGTGCTTTCTTT. As protein: CASSQRVGGRGAFF.